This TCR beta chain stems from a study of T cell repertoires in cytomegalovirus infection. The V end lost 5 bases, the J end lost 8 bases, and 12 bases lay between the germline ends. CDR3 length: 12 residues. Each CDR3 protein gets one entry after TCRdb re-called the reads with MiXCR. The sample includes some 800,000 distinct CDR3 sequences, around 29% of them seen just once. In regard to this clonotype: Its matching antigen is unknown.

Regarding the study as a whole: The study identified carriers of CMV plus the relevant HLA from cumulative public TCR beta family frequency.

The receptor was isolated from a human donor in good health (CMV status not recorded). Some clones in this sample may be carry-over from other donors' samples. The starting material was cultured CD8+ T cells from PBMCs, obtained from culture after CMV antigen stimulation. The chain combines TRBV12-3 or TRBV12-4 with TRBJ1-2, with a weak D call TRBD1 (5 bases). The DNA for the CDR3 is TGTGCCAGCAGTCCAGGGTTACGGGGCTACACCTTC. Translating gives CASSPGLRGYTF.